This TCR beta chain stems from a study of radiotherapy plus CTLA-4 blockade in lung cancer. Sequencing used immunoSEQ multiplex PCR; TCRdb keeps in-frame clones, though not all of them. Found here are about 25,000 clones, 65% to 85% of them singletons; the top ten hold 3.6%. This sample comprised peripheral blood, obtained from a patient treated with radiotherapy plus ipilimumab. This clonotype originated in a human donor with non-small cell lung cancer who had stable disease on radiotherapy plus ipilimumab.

Here the CDR3 reads CASSVADRAYEQYF. CDR3 DNA sequence: TGTGCCAGCAGCGTAGCCGACAGGGCTTACGAGCAGTACTTC. The rearrangement links TRBV9 to TRBJ2-7; the match to TRBD1 covers 7 bases. The V and J ends lost 0 bases and 4 bases, in that order; junction bases with no gene match: 4. The CDR3 runs to 14 residues. CDR1 and CDR2 from the germline V gene are SGDLS and YYNGEE.